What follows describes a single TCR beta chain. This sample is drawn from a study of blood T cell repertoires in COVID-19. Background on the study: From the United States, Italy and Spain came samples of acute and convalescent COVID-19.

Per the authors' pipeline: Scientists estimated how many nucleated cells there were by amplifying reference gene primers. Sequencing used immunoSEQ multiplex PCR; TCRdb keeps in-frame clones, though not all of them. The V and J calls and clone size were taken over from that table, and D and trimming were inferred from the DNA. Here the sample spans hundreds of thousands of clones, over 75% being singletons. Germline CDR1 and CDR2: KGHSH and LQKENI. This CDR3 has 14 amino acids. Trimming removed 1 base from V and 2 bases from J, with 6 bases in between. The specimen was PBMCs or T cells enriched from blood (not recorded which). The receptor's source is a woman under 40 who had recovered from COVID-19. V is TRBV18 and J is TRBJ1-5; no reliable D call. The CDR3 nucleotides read TGTGCCAGCTCACCACTAGAGGGCAATCAGCCCCAGCATTTT. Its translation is CASSPLEGNQPQHF.